This entry concerns a single T cell receptor beta chain. These data belong to a study of blood T cell repertoires in COVID-19. Original processing methods: Quantification of nucleated cells was approximated via reference gene primer amplification. The method was immunoSEQ multiplex PCR; TCRdb's version includes in-frame clones alone and lacks a portion of them. The V and J calls and clone size were taken over from that table, and D and trimming were inferred from the DNA. In the table there are around 170,000 clones, more than 75% of which are singletons. The CDR3 is made up of 14 amino acids. Trimming took off 8 bases at V and 2 bases at J, with 16 bases between the two ends. Germline CDR1 and CDR2: WNHNN and SYGVQD (reference sequence). Enrolled during active infection, Seattle patients were then followed longitudinally.

This chain uses TRBV10-1 with TRBJ2-7; a weak D match, TRBD1 (6 bases). The receptor's source is a man aged 55-75 years with COVID-19, enrolled during active disease. The sequencing input was peripheral blood. DNA for the CDR3: TGCGCCAGCCAGACAGGCGGTAGGACCTACGAGCAGTACTTC. Protein sequence: CASQTGGRTYEQYF.